Presented here are 30 T cell receptor beta chains from one specimen sequenced in a study of blood T cells in healthy people across ages (dated by TCRdb to the mid-2010s). The library was produced with 5' RACE. This sample was sequenced with an Illumina HiSeq 2500. A second roughly 6 to 11 cycle PCR used a sample-barcoded 5' primer and a J-beta primer mix. TCRdb reprocessed the public reads (quality trimming at Q25 with fastp, clone calling with MiXCR) and kept in-frame beta chains. Here each entry gathers all rows of one CDR3 protein and keeps the most common genes and DNA. The sample includes under 1,000,000 distinct CDR3 sequences, with under 40% observed a single time. The ten top clones hold 10% to 15% of the sample. The sample taken for sequencing was blood. Receptors originate from a man younger than 35 in good health.

V gene TRBV27 combines with J gene TRBJ1-5; 7 bases align to TRBD1. This CDR3 is 16 amino acids long. V trimming: 9 bases; J trimming: 7 bases; junction bases outside the gene matches: 18. Germline CDR1 is MNHEY and CDR2 is SMNVEV (reference sequence). The CDR3 is CARNRGRTPRRQPQHF. The CDR3 nucleotides read TGTGCCAGAAACAGGGGACGAACCCCTCGACGCCAGCCCCAGCATTTT.

This clonotype showed up just a few times. V and J are TRBV27 and TRBJ1-6, with TRBD1 matching over 7 bases. V dropped 5 bases and J dropped 9; count of bases not matched to a gene: 10. Germline loops: CDR1 MNHEY, CDR2 SMNVEV (reference sequence). The CDR3 has 15 amino acids. Written as DNA, the CDR3 is TGTGCCAGCAGTGCCTCTCAGGGGGGCAGTTCACCCCTCCACTTT. Translated: CASSASQGGSSPLHF.

The sample holds a few counts of this clonotype. V and J are TRBV5-1 and TRBJ2-3; TRBD2 agrees at 11 bases. CDR1 and CDR2 (germline): SGHRS, YFSETQ. V dropped 3 bases and J dropped 1; count of bases not matched to a gene: 7. The CDR3 totals 17 residues. CDR3 amino acids: CASSSEVGLAGTDTQYF. The CDR3 DNA is TGCGCCAGCAGCTCGGAAGTGGGACTAGCGGGCACAGATACGCAGTATTTT.

This clonotype was observed a few times. The chain joins TRBV20-1 to TRBJ2-5; no clear D. The V and J ends lost 6 bases and 5 bases respectively, with 22 bases between them. The CDR3 spans 15 residues. Per the germline V gene, CDR1 is DFQATT and CDR2 is SNEGSKA (reference sequence). CDR3 bases: TGCAGTGCCCCGCTCCAGCCTAACTCCCGGGAGACCCAGTACTTC. Amino acid sequence: CSAPLQPNSRETQYF.

The chain has TRBV4-3 and TRBJ2-7; 8 nucleotides align to TRBD1. The trim removed 0 bases at V and 0 bases at J, leaving 4 bases unmatched. This CDR3 spans 16 amino acids. CDR1 is LGHNA and CDR2 is YSLEER in the germline V gene. The CDR3 DNA is TGCGCCAGCAGCCAAGATCCCCAGGGGGCCTCCTACGAGCAGTACTTC. It codes for CASSQDPQGASYEQYF.

This clonotype has just a few counts. V is TRBV27 and J is TRBJ2-3, with 8 nucleotides matching TRBD1. Germline values: CDR1 MNHEY, CDR2 SMNVEV (reference sequence). V lost 2 bases and J lost 3; bases outside the gene matches: 16. This CDR3 has 19 residues. CDR3 sequence: CASSLEGRGRRVGTDTQYF. Written as DNA, the CDR3 is TGTGCCAGCAGTTTAGAGGGCAGGGGGCGAAGGGTTGGTACAGATACGCAGTATTTT.

The sample holds one count of this clonotype. Given a much more abundant clone one base away, this may be a read error. The genes are TRBV29-1 and TRBJ1-4; TRBD1 is a possible D gene (6 bases). CDR1 SQVTM and CDR2 ANQGSEA come from the germline V gene. The CDR3 extends over 13 amino acids. For the CDR3, the DNA is TGCAGCGTCCAGACAGGTCCTAATAAAAAACTGTTTTTT. This sequence encodes CSVQTGPNKKLFF.

The V call is TRBV5-1, the J call TRBJ1-1; D not certain. Trimming pared 3 bases from V and 1 base from J, leaving 13 bases between. CDR3 length: 15 amino acids. Germline CDR1 is SGHRS and CDR2 is YFSETQ. The CDR3 DNA reads as TGCGCCAGCAGCTCCGCACTAGCTGAGAACACTGAAGCTTTCTTT. Its translation is CASSSALAENTEAFF.

This clonotype was counted a few times. The chain combines TRBV6-6 with TRBJ2-5; possible D gene TRBD2, 6 bases. V lost 0 bases and J lost 5, with 10 bases in between. Germline CDR1 and CDR2: MNHNY and SVGAGI (reference sequence). The length of the CDR3 is 14 residues. CDR3 in DNA: TGTGCCAGCAGTTACTCGGGGGGAAGGGAGACCCAGTACTTC. This gives the protein CASSYSGGRETQYF.

The chain is built from TRBV20-1 and TRBJ2-3; 7 bases map to TRBD2. Germline V gene sequence: CDR1 DFQATT, CDR2 SNEGSKA (reference sequence). With 6 bases clipped from V and 0 bases from J, the junction kept 6 bases outside the gene matches. The CDR3 has 14 residues. In DNA form, the CDR3 reads TGCAGTGCCCCACGTAGCGGGAGCACAGATACGCAGTATTTT. It encodes CSAPRSGSTDTQYF.

This clonotype was seen only a few times. V gene TRBV5-1 combines with J gene TRBJ2-1, with D perhaps TRBD1 (5 bases). The J call is uncertain, as TRBJ2-7 better fits the DNA end. The CDR3 contains 16 residues. Looked up from germline, CDR1 is SGHRS and CDR2 is YFSETQ. The CDR3 is CASSLRGSRAYNEQYF. The CDR3, as DNA: TGCGCCAGCAGCTTGAGGGGCAGTCGAGCCTACAATGAGCAGTACTTC.

This clonotype was counted only a few times. The chain couples TRBV4-3 to TRBJ1-4, with D unresolved. The CDR3 runs 15 residues. Germline V gives CDR1 LGHNA, CDR2 YSLEER. The V end lost 1 base, the J end lost 1 base, and 7 bases lay between the germline ends. The CDR3 sequence is CASSQVPGTNEKLFF. The CDR3 DNA reads as TGCGCCAGCAGCCAAGTCCCGGGAACTAATGAAAAACTGTTTTTT.

This clonotype was seen ten or more times. The junction departs from the called germline gene at one end, perhaps through a read error. The rearrangement links TRBV27 to TRBJ1-1; D is undetermined. CDR1 is MNHEY and CDR2 is SMNVEV in the germline V gene (reference sequence). The CDR3 spans 14 residues. CDR3 protein: CASSSVGVNTEAFF. The CDR3 coding sequence is TGCGCCAGCAGCTCAGTCGGGGTGAACACTGAAGCTTTCTTT.

In its sample, this clonotype was seen a few times. The chain combines TRBV20-1 with TRBJ2-7; D is undetermined. CDR3 length: 15 amino acids. Trimming removed 0 bases at V and 5 bases at J, with 17 bases between. CDR1 DFQATT and CDR2 SNEGSKA come from the germline V gene (reference sequence). The CDR3 DNA reads as TGCAGTGCTAGAGATGATAACGGGCTTTCCAACGAGCAGTACTTC. This encodes CSARDDNGLSNEQYF.

There are many counts of this clonotype. In DNA, the CDR3 is TGTGCCATCAGTCGGGACTTAGAAAACAATGAGCAGTTCTTC. Residues: CAISRDLENNEQFF. The rearrangement uses TRBV10-3 and TRBJ2-1; tentatively, D is TRBD2 (6 bases). Trimming took off 5 bases at V and 5 bases at J, with 13 bases between the two ends. Germline V gene data show CDR1 as ENHRY and CDR2 as SYGVKD. The CDR3 runs 14 residues.

CDR3 sequence (DNA): TGTGCCAGCAGTCCAGGGACAGGGTCGAAAGCTTTCTTT. As protein: CASSPGTGSKAFF. The J gene is TRBJ1-1, the V gene TRBV12-3 or TRBV12-4, with 9 bases that match TRBD1. J gave up 9 bases and V 5 bases, and 7 bases lay outside the gene matches. There are 13 residues in the CDR3.

There are many counts of this clonotype. The rearrangement links TRBV10-3 to TRBJ2-6; D possibly matches TRBD1 or TRBD2 (6 bases each). Germline CDR1 ENHRY, CDR2 SYGVKD. V gave up 0 bases and J gave up 2 bases, with 8 bases separating them. The CDR3 consists of 16 residues. Written as DNA, the CDR3 is TGTGCCATCAGTGAGTCCGGGGGCGCTGGGGCCAACGTCCTGACTTTC. This sequence encodes CAISESGGAGANVLTF.

Of note for this clonotype: This may arise from a read error, as a much more abundant clone is one base away. The rearrangement joins TRBV5-1 to TRBJ2-1; 8 bases are shared with TRBD2. The CDR3 runs 15 residues. Germline V CDR1 and CDR2: SGHRS, YFSETQ. V shed 3 bases, J shed 4 bases, and the junction held 6 bases outside the gene matches. CDR3 sequence: CASSSRLANYNEQFF. The CDR3, as DNA: TGCGCCAGCAGCTCGCGACTAGCGAATTACAATGAGCAGTTCTTC.

Regarding this clonotype: One base away lies a much larger clone, so this may be a sequencing read error. The chain has TRBV10-3 and TRBJ2-1; no definite D call. In germline, CDR1 is ENHRY, CDR2 SYGVKD. V was shortened by 3 bases and J by 8 bases, with 17 bases between the two germline ends. The CDR3 consists of 15 residues. CDR3 DNA: TGTGCCATCAGTGAACAGACATATAGTTACGATGAGCAGTTCTTC. Its translation is CAISEQTYSYDEQFF.

The CDR3 protein is CASSLGINEQFF. CDR3 DNA: TGCGCCAGCAGCTTGGGGATTAATGAGCAGTTCTTC. The rearrangement links TRBV5-1 to TRBJ2-1; no definite D call. Germline assignment: CDR1 SGHRS and CDR2 YFSETQ. Trimming shortened V by 0 bases and J by 7 bases, and 5 bases separated the two germline ends. The CDR3 length is 12 residues.

This clonotype was counted a few times. The J gene is TRBJ2-5, the V gene TRBV20-1; D perhaps matches TRBD2 (6 bases). The CDR3 loop spans 13 amino acids. V lost 5 bases and J 11 bases, leaving 21 bases between the germline ends. Germline CDR1 is DFQATT and CDR2 is SNEGSKA (reference sequence). The CDR3 bases are TGCAGTGCTCCGATCGGGAGCCTCGATGAGCAGTACTTC. It yields the protein CSAPIGSLDEQYF.

Only a few counts were recorded for this clonotype. The chain employs TRBV7-2 and TRBJ1-4; tentative D call: TRBD1 (5 bases). The CDR3 is made up of 15 amino acids. With 6 bases removed from V and 1 base from J, the gap between germline ends came to 12 bases. Germline CDR1 SGHTA, CDR2 FQGNSA. Here the CDR3 reads CASRGPAGTNEKLFF. CDR3 DNA sequence: TGTGCCAGCAGGGGACCGGCAGGAACTAATGAAAAACTGTTTTTT.

This clonotype was observed many times. The chain has TRBV12-3 or TRBV12-4 and TRBJ2-7; weak D call: TRBD2 (6 bases). V was shortened by 5 bases and J by 6 bases, with 14 bases between the two germline ends. The CDR3 loop spans 13 amino acids. CDR3 nucleotide sequence: TGTGCCAGCAGTCCCTCTGGAGGGCGCGAGCAGTACTTC. Translating gives CASSPSGGREQYF.

This chain's CDR3 is CSVKAARSGTDTQYF. The CDR3, as DNA: TGCAGCGTTAAGGCAGCCCGGTCAGGCACAGATACGCAGTATTTT. The genes are TRBV29-1 and TRBJ2-3; D gene unclear. Trimming left V 5 bases short and J 1 base short, with 16 bases between. Germline V gene lookup returns CDR1 SQVTM and CDR2 ANQGSEA. The CDR3 has 15 amino acids.

This clonotype was seen ten or more times. CDR3 in DNA: TGCAGTGCTCCCAAGGGGGGACTACAAGAGACCCAGTACTTC. This sequence encodes CSAPKGGLQETQYF. The rearrangement links TRBV20-1 to TRBJ2-5; a possible D gene is TRBD2 (7 bases). Deletions cut 5 bases from V and 2 bases from J, with 15 bases between. The CDR3 has 14 residues. Germline-derived CDR1 and CDR2 are DFQATT and SNEGSKA (reference sequence).

The chain employs TRBV20-1 and TRBJ1-6, with D unclear. The CDR3 runs to 17 residues. The V gene's germline CDR1 is DFQATT and CDR2 SNEGSKA (reference sequence). V lost 0 bases, J lost 0 bases, and 12 bases lay in between. The CDR3 nucleotides read TGCAGTGCTAGAGATAGCGGCGAAGGCTCCTATAATTCACCCCTCCACTTT. This codes for CSARDSGEGSYNSPLHF.

A few counts support this clonotype. The rearrangement uses TRBV2 and TRBJ2-7, with 9 positions matching TRBD1. The CDR3 is made up of 14 amino acids. The germline CDR1 and CDR2 sequences are SNHLY and FYNNEI. V shed 6 bases, J shed 4 bases, and the junction held 7 bases outside the gene matches. CDR3 bases: TGTGCCAGCAGAGCCGGGACAGGGCCGTACGAGCAGTACTTC. It codes for CASRAGTGPYEQYF.

The V call is TRBV25-1, the J call TRBJ2-7, with 8 bases lining up with TRBD1. The assigned J gene may be wrong: the sequence end matches TRBJ2-5 better. The germline V gene has CDR1 MGHDK and CDR2 SYGVNS. There are 14 residues in the CDR3. The CDR3 loop is CASSVSGGSETQYF. In DNA, the CDR3 is TGTGCCAGCAGTGTGTCAGGGGGCTCTGAGACCCAGTACTTC.

To note about this clonotype: A much larger clone lies one base from this, so it may be a read error. The chain has TRBV7-9 and TRBJ1-1; D is perhaps TRBD1 (5 bases). Trimming removed 2 bases at V and 4 bases at J, with 8 bases between. CDR3 length: 13 residues. Germline-derived CDR1 and CDR2 are SEHNR and FQNEAQ (reference sequence). CDR3 sequence (DNA): TGTGCCAGCAGCTTAAGGGGCGTCACTGAAGCTTTCTTT. Translated, it gives CASSLRGVTEAFF.

This clonotype showed up just a few times. J is TRBJ2-3 and V is TRBV9, with 11 bases lining up with TRBD2. The CDR3 is 16 amino acids. In germline, CDR1 is SGDLS, CDR2 YYNGEE. The J segment lost 2 bases and the V segment lost 3 bases, leaving 5 bases of the junction unmatched. The CDR3 coding sequence is TGTGCCAGCAGCGAGGGGACTAGCGGATACACAGATACGCAGTATTTT. Its protein is CASSEGTSGYTDTQYF.